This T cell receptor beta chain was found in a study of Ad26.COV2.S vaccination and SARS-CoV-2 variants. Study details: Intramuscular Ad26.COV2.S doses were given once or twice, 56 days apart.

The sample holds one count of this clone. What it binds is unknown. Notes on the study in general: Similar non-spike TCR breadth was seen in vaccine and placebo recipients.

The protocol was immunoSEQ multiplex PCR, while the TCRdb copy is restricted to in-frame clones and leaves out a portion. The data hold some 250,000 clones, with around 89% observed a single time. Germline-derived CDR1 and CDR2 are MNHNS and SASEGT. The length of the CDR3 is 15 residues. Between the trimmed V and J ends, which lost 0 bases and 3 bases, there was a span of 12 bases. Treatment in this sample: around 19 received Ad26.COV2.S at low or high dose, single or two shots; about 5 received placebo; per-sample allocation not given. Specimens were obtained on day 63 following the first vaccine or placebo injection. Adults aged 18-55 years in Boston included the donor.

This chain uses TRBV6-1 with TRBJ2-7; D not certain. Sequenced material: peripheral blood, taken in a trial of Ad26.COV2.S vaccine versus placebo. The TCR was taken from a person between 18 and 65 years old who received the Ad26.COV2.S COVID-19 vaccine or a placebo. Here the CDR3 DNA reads TGTGCCAGCAGTGAAGCGCTGGGGTTCGGCTACGAGCAGTACTTC. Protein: CASSEALGFGYEQYF.